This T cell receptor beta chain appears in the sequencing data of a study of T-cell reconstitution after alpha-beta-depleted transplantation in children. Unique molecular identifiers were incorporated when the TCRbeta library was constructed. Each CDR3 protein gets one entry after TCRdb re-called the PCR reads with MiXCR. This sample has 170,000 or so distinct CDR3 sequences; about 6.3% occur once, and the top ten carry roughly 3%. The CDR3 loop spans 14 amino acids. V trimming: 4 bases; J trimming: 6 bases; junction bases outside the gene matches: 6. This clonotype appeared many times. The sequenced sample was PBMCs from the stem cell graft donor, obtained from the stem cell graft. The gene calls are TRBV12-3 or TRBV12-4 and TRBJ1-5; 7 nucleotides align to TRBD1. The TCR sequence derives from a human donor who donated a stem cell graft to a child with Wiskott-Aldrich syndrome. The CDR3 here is CASSSGQTSQPQHF. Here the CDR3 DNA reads TGTGCCAGCAGTTCGGGACAGACGAGTCAGCCCCAGCATTTT.